The clone carrying this TCR beta chain was seen a handful of times. Its antigen remains unknown. Germline CDR1 is LGHNA and CDR2 is YNFKEQ. The V end was cut by 4 bases, the J end by 3 bases, with 15 bases between. There are 15 residues in the CDR3. The data belong to a study of identical twins. Study-wide findings and caveats: Fewer insertions marked abundant cord blood beta clonotypes; young adult naive trended weakly, memory not at all. Part of the zero-insertion signal could reflect confounding by invariant MAIT and iNKT cells.

Template switching added a universal primer site; cDNA carried unique molecular identifiers. TCRdb re-derived calls from the 5' RACE reads in MiXCR, one entry per CDR3 protein. Altogether 1.5 million to 2 million distinct CDR3 sequences are present, 25% to 35% being singletons, with the ten largest covering about 0.27%. The clonotype comes from a newborn girl in good health. This chain joins TRBV4-2 and TRBJ1-2; D gene uncertain. Sequences were obtained from cord blood. The CDR3 loop reads CASSPGLGSDYGYTF. The CDR3 region has the DNA TGTGCCAGCAGCCCAGGCCTGGGGTCGGACTATGGCTACACCTTC.